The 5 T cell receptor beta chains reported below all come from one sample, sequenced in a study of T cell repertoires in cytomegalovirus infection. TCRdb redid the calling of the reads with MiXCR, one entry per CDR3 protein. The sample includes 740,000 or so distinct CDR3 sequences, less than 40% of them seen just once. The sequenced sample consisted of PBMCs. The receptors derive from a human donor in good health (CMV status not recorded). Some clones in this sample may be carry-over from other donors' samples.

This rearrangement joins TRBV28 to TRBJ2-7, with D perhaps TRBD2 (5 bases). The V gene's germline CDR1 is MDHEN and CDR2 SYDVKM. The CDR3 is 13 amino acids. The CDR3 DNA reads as TGTGCAGCCACCAGAGGGAAATCCTACGAGCAGTACTTC. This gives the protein CAATRGKSYEQYF. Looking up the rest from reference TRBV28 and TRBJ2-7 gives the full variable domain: DVKVTQSSRYLVKRTGEKVFLECVQDMDHENMFWYRQDPGLGLRLIYFSYDVKMKEKGDIPEGYSVSREKKERFSLILESASTNQTSMYLCAATRGKSYEQYFGPGTRLTVT.

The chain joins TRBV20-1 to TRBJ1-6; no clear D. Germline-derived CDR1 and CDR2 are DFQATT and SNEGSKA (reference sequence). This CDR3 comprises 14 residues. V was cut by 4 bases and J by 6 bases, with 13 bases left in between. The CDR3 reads CSAKNTVTNSPLHF. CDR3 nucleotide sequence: TGCAGTGCTAAGAATACCGTTACTAATTCACCCCTCCACTTT.

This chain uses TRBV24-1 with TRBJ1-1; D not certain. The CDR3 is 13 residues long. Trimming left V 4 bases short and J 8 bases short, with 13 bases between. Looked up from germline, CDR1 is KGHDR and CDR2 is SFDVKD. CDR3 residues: CATSDFLHREAFF. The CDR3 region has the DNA TGTGCCACCAGTGACTTCCTGCACAGAGAAGCTTTCTTT.

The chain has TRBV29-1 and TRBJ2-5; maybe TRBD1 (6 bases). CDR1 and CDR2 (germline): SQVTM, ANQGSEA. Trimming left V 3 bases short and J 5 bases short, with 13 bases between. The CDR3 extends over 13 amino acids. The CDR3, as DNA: TGCAGCGTTGATAGTCAGGGGTATGAGACCCAGTACTTC. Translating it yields CSVDSQGYETQYF.

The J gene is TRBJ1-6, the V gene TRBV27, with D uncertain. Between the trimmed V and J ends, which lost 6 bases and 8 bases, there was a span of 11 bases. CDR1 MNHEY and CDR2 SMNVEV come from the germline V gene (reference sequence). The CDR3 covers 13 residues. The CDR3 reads CASSLRDDSPLHF. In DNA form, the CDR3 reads TGTGCCAGCAGCCTCCGGGATGATTCACCCCTCCACTTT.